This T cell receptor (beta chain) was retrieved from a study of OX40 agonist ivuxolimab in advanced cancers. TCRdb's copy holds only in-frame clones and misses some; the assay was immunoSEQ multiplex PCR. In the table there are roughly 29,000 clones, about 88% of which are singletons. The CDR3 sequence is 13 residues long. The germline CDR1 and CDR2 sequences are SGDLS and YYNGEE. Trimming stripped 0 bases from V and 4 bases from J, with 8 bases between. This chain links TRBV9 with TRBJ2-7, with TRBD1 as a possible D gene (5 bases). Specimen: CD4+ or CD8+ T cells sorted from blood, collected in a trial of the OX40 agonist ivuxolimab. The clonotype originates from an adult with an advanced solid tumor such as melanoma, head and neck, liver or kidney cancer. CDR3 sequence (DNA): TGTGCCAGCAGCGTAGGGGGCTCATACGAGCAGTACTTC. Translating it yields CASSVGGSYEQYF. The whole variable domain, filled in from reference TRBV9 and TRBJ2-7, reads DSGVTQTPKHLITATGQRVTLRCSPRSGDLSVYWYQQSLDQGLQFLIQYYNGEERAKGNILERFSAQQFPDLHSELNLSSLELGDSALYFCASSVGGSYEQYFGPGTRLTVT.